This T cell receptor beta chain was sequenced in a study of shared clonotypes between healthy human individuals. CDR3 length equals 16 residues. The trim removed 4 bases at V and 2 bases at J, leaving 7 bases unmatched. The germline V gene has CDR1 SGHNT and CDR2 YYREEE (reference sequence). For every subset, genomic DNA was evenly distributed across several immunoSEQ plates. The method was immunoSEQ multiplex PCR; TCRdb's version includes in-frame clones alone and lacks a portion of them. The data contain approximately 2,200,000 clones, 90% to 95% of them seen just once; the ten biggest clones take up more than 1.5%. CD45RO-negative, CCR7-positively selected cells formed the naive CD8 fraction, excluding terminally differentiated effector memory CD45RA+ cells.

This receptor was obtained from a man in his late teens or twenties in good health. Some clones in this sample may be carry-over from other donors' samples. Sequencing was performed on naive CD8+ T cells from PBMCs. The chain combines TRBV5-4 with TRBJ2-2; 8 bases align to TRBD2. The CDR3 sequence is CASSPFSGTNTGELFF. CDR3 bases: TGTGCCAGCAGCCCCTTTAGCGGGACCAACACCGGGGAGCTGTTTTTT.